Presented here are 21 T cell receptor beta chains from one specimen sequenced in a study of T-cell memory formation after mild COVID-19. TCRdb itself ran the 5' RACE reads through MiXCR, one entry per CDR3 protein. Among just under 550,000 distinct CDR3 sequences, roughly 22% were seen once, and the ten largest hold approximately 12%. The sample consisted of PBMCs or a T cell subset sorted from them (not recorded which). The receptors here all came from an adult woman who had mild COVID-19 (a few samples of this study predate the infection). Cell type and time point are not known.

The J gene is TRBJ2-6, the V gene TRBV7-2; 10 bases line up with TRBD2. There are 16 residues in the CDR3. Looked up from germline, CDR1 is SGHTA and CDR2 is FQGNSA. J was trimmed by 0 bases and V by 4 bases; bases with no gene match: 0. CDR3 sequence (DNA): TGTGCCAGCAGCTGGACTAGCGGCTCTGGGGCCAACGTCCTGACTTTC. Its protein product is CASSWTSGSGANVLTF.

Only a few counts were recorded for this clonotype. The chain couples TRBV5-1 to TRBJ2-6, with TRBD1 identical over 9 bases. The trim removed 4 bases at V and 7 bases at J, leaving 15 bases unmatched. The CDR3 extends over 18 amino acids. The germline CDR1 and CDR2 sequences are SGHRS and YFSETQ. The CDR3 DNA reads as TGCGCCAGCAGCCAACAGGGGGCGCGGATCTCGGGAGCCAACGTCCTGACTTTC. Translating it yields CASSQQGARISGANVLTF.

The chain couples TRBV6-2 or TRBV6-3 to TRBJ2-7; 11 bases align to TRBD1. V was pared by 7 bases and J by 7 bases, with 9 bases of the junction left unmatched. The CDR3 covers 14 residues. Germline CDR1 MNHEY, CDR2 SVGEGT. CDR3 residues: CASTSTGTGGEQYF. For the CDR3, the DNA is TGTGCCAGCACCTCAACCGGGACAGGGGGAGAGCAGTACTTC.

The V call is TRBV7-9, the J call TRBJ1-2; possible D gene TRBD1, 6 bases. This CDR3 is built from 13 residues. The germline V and J ends were trimmed by 6 bases and 2 bases, with 10 bases remaining between them. The germline gives CDR1 SEHNR, CDR2 FQNEAQ (reference sequence). CDR3 in DNA: TGTGCCAGCAGTAAGGACAGCAACTATGGCTACACCTTC. Translated, it gives CASSKDSNYGYTF.

In this sample, this clonotype turned up a few times. The V gene is TRBV9, the J gene TRBJ1-2, with D possibly matching TRBD1 (5 bases). Germline CDR1 is SGDLS and CDR2 is YYNGEE. Between the trimmed V and J ends, which lost 2 bases and 5 bases, there was a span of 22 bases. The CDR3 totals 17 residues. CDR3: CASSVGSPGNWGYGYTF. For the CDR3, the DNA is TGTGCCAGCAGCGTGGGGTCTCCAGGGAACTGGGGTTATGGCTACACCTTC.

The rearrangement joins TRBV6-4 to TRBJ2-1; TRBD2 matches at 10 bases. The germline V gene encodes CDR1 MRHNA and CDR2 SNTAGT. Germline trimming cut 0 bases from V and 4 bases from J; bases unmatched to any gene: 3. The CDR3 is made up of 16 amino acids. The CDR3, as DNA: TGTGCCAGCAGTGACTCAGCGGGGGGGCCTTACAATGAGCAGTTCTTC. Amino acids: CASSDSAGGPYNEQFF.

This clonotype appeared a few times. V gene TRBV6-5 combines with J gene TRBJ1-2, with a tentative D call TRBD1 (6 bases). Trimming removed 6 bases from V and 3 bases from J, with 14 bases in between. Germline CDR1 and CDR2: MNHEY and SVGAGI. The CDR3 runs 14 residues. The CDR3 protein is CASRLGGRDYGYTF. The CDR3 DNA follows: TGTGCCAGCAGACTTGGGGGGCGCGACTATGGCTACACCTTC.

V and J are TRBV7-9 and TRBJ2-3, with 12 positions matching TRBD1. This CDR3 region has 15 residues. Unmatched junction bases numbered 8, after V lost 5 bases and J lost 8 bases. CDR1 and CDR2 (germline): SEHNR, FQNEAQ (reference sequence). In DNA, the CDR3 is TGTGCCAGCAGCGTCCCGGGACAGGGGGCCGGTACGCAGTATTTT. It codes for CASSVPGQGAGTQYF.

This clonotype has a handful of counts. J is TRBJ2-1 and V is TRBV10-3; D unclear. CDR3 length: 16 amino acids. Germline CDR1 and CDR2: ENHRY and SYGVKD. V lost 4 bases, J lost 1 base, and 14 bases lay in between. CDR3: CAISGVRQTSYNEQFF. The CDR3 DNA is TGTGCCATCAGTGGTGTGCGGCAGACGTCCTACAATGAGCAGTTCTTC.

The rearrangement uses TRBV7-3 and TRBJ2-2; possible D gene TRBD2, 5 bases. CDR3 length: 17 residues. Trimming removed 1 base from V and 0 bases from J, with 12 bases in between. Germline CDR1 is SGHTA and CDR2 is FQGTGA. CDR3 region: CASSLMVGATNTGELFF. DNA for the CDR3: TGTGCCAGCAGCTTAATGGTGGGAGCGACGAACACCGGGGAGCTGTTTTTT. Drawing the rest from reference TRBV7-3 and TRBJ2-2, the complete variable domain is GAGVSQTPSNKVTEKGKYVELRCDPISGHTALYWYRQSLGQGPEFLIYFQGTGAADDSGLPNDRFFAVRPEGSVSTLKIQRTERGDSAVYLCASSLMVGATNTGELFFGEGSRLTVL.

This clonotype was detected a few times. The V and J genes are TRBV6-2 or TRBV6-3 and TRBJ2-3, with 7 bases that match TRBD1. The CDR3 runs to 15 residues. V trimming: 0 bases; J trimming: 0 bases; junction bases outside the gene matches: 0. In germline, CDR1 is MNHEY, CDR2 SVGEGT. The CDR3: CASSYSTGSTDTQYF. CDR3 bases: TGTGCCAGCAGTTACTCGACAGGGAGCACAGATACGCAGTATTTT.

The V gene is TRBV29-1, the J gene TRBJ1-1; TRBD1 might be the D (6 bases). The CDR3 spans 12 residues. CDR1 is SQVTM and CDR2 is ANQGSEA in the germline V gene. Here the CDR3 reads CRGQSQNTEAFF. The CDR3 DNA reads as TGCAGAGGACAGAGCCAGAACACTGAAGCTTTCTTT.

This clonotype showed up just a few times. The chain joins TRBV12-3 or TRBV12-4 to TRBJ1-6; no clear D. The V end lost 1 base, the J end lost 10 bases, and 17 bases lay between the germline ends. The CDR3 extends over 16 amino acids. The CDR3 DNA reads TGTGCCAGCAGTTTAGGATCGGGGAGGGTTTACTCACCCCTCCACTTT. Encoded protein: CASSLGSGRVYSPLHF.

The chain carries TRBV14 and TRBJ2-7; TRBD2 agrees at 9 bases. J was trimmed by 6 bases and V by 4 bases; bases with no gene match: 4. Germline loops: CDR1 SGHDN, CDR2 FVKESK. This CDR3 is built from 13 residues. CDR3 loop: CASSPRSGSEQYF. CDR3 sequence (DNA): TGTGCCAGCAGCCCCCGTAGCGGGAGCGAGCAGTACTTC.

V and J are TRBV6-5 and TRBJ2-6; D might be TRBD1 (6 bases). With 5 bases removed from V and 6 bases from J, the gap between germline ends came to 11 bases. The CDR3 is made up of 14 amino acids. CDR1 and CDR2 from the germline V gene are MNHEY and SVGAGI. The CDR3, as DNA: TGTGCCAGCAGTACCCTGGGACAGGCCAACGTCCTGACTTTC. Translation gives CASSTLGQANVLTF.

In this sample, this clonotype turned up a few times. The rearrangement links TRBV3-1 to TRBJ1-5; no clear D. V shed 4 bases and J shed 3 bases, with 7 bases lying between them. Germline V gives CDR1 LGHDT, CDR2 YNNKEL (reference sequence). CDR3 size: 13 residues. The CDR3: CASSPDTNQPQHF. As DNA, the CDR3 is TGTGCCAGCAGCCCGGATACCAATCAGCCCCAGCATTTT.

This chain uses TRBV29-1 with TRBJ2-3, with D perhaps assigned TRBD1 or TRBD2 (5 bases each). This CDR3 has 12 residues. The germline V gene has CDR1 SQVTM and CDR2 ANQGSEA. Trimming stripped 6 bases from V and 3 bases from J, with 10 bases between. The CDR3 region has the DNA TGCAGCGTCTCAGAGGGGACAGATACGCAGTATTTT. Translating gives CSVSEGTDTQYF.

The genes are TRBV5-1 and TRBJ2-7, with 10 bases matching TRBD1. The germline V gene encodes CDR1 SGHRS and CDR2 YFSETQ. J was trimmed by 7 bases and V by 5 bases; bases with no gene match: 15. The CDR3 length is 16 residues. CDR3 nucleotides: TGCGCCAGCAGGCCTGACCCCGGGACAGGGGTAAAGGAGCAGTACTTC. This gives the protein CASRPDPGTGVKEQYF.

The rearrangement joins TRBV7-2 to TRBJ2-7; D might be TRBD1 (5 bases). Germline CDR1 reads SGHTA; CDR2 reads FQGNSA. The CDR3 has 14 residues. V was shortened by 6 bases and J by 2 bases, with 14 bases between the two germline ends. The chain's CDR3 is CASSGVGQAYEQYF. CDR3 nucleotides: TGTGCCAGCAGTGGGGTGGGGCAAGCCTACGAGCAGTACTTC.

This clonotype was counted only a few times. The J gene is TRBJ2-1, the V gene TRBV5-1; 11 bases line up with TRBD2. Germline V gene data show CDR1 as SGHRS and CDR2 as YFSETQ. V lost 4 bases, J lost 2 bases, and 2 bases stayed unmatched. This CDR3 has 15 residues. CDR3 region: CASSGSGRAYNEQFF. DNA of the CDR3: TGCGCCAGCAGCGGTAGCGGGAGGGCCTACAATGAGCAGTTCTTC.

This clonotype was observed a few times. This rearrangement joins TRBV29-1 to TRBJ2-4; 7 nucleotides match TRBD1. Germline V gives CDR1 SQVTM, CDR2 ANQGSEA. CDR3 length: 11 amino acids. The junction had 3 bases not matched to a gene; V was cut back by 6 bases and J by 7 bases. The chain's CDR3 is CSVKQGNIQYF. DNA for the CDR3: TGCAGCGTGAAACAGGGGAACATTCAGTACTTC.